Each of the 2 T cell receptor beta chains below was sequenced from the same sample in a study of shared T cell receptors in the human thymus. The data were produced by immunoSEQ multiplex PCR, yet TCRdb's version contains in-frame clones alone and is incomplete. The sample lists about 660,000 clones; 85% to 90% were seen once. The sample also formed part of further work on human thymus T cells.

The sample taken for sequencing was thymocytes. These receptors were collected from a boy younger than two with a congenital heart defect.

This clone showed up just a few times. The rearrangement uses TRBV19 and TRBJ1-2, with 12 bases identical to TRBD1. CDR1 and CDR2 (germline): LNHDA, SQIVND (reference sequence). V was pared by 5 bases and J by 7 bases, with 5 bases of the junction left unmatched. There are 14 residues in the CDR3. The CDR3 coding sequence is TGTGCCAGTAGTTTCGGGACAGGGGGCTCTGGCTACACCTTC. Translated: CASSFGTGGSGYTF.

The CDR3 DNA is TGTGCCAGCAGCTTAGATTGGGGCGAGCAGTTCTTC. Protein product: CASSLDWGEQFF. This rearrangement joins TRBV11-2 to TRBJ2-1, with D perhaps matching TRBD1 (5 bases). Germline V gene sequence: CDR1 SGHAT, CDR2 FQNNGV. V dropped 0 bases and J dropped 10 bases, with 7 bases sitting between them. The CDR3 is 12 amino acids. Together with reference TRBV11-2 and TRBJ2-1, the CDR3 gives the full variable domain: EAGVAQSPRYKIIEKRQSVAFWCNPISGHATLYWYQQILGQGPKLLIQFQNNGVVDDSQLPKDRFSAERLKGVDSTLKIQPAKLEDSAVYLCASSLDWGEQFFGPGTRLTVL.